This TCR beta chain was recovered during a study of blood T cells in healthy people across ages. Study conclusions and caveats: What prevented conclusive comparison of naive and antigen-experienced cells was that PBMCs were unsorted. Because donor CMV status was unknown, expanded clonotype changes were possibly confounded.

Trimming cost V 2 bases and J 8 bases, with 10 bases left between them. Germline CDR1 and CDR2: DFQATT and SNEGSKA (reference sequence). The length of the CDR3 is 12 residues. In the case of this clonotype: As yet, its antigen is unknown.

Sample-barcoded 5' priming and a J-beta primer mix drove a second PCR of roughly 6 to 12 cycles. Each cDNA molecule was tagged by a template-switch adaptor with 12 random nucleotides. All samples gave at least 3 million CDR3-containing paired-end reads. TCRdb itself ran the 5' RACE reads through MiXCR, one entry per CDR3 protein. The sample lists some 900,000 distinct CDR3 sequences, around 28% occurring once. The source material was blood. The chain couples TRBV20-1 to TRBJ2-1, with a weak D call TRBD2 (5 bases). This sequence was found in a woman at least 80 years old in good health. This CDR3 is CSARTLAYEQFF. CDR3 bases: TGCAGTGCTAGAACTCTAGCATATGAGCAGTTCTTC.